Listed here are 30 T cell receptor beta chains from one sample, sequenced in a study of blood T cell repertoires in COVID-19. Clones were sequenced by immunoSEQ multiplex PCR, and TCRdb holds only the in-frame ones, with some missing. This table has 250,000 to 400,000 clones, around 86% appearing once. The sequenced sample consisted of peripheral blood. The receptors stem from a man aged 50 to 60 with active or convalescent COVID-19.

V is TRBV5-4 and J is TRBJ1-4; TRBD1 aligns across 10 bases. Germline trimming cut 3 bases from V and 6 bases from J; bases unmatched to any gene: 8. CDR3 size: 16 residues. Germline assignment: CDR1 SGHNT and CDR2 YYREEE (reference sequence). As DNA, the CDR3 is TGTGCCAGCAGCTCGGGACAGGGGCTTGAGGATGAAAAACTGTTTTTT. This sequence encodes CASSSGQGLEDEKLFF.

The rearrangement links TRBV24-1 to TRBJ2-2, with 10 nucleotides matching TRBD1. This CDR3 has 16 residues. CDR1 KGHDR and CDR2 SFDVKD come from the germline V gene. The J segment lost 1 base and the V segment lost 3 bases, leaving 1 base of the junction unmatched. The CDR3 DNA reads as TGTGCCACCAGTGATCGGGACAGGGGGAACACCGGGGAGCTGTTTTTT. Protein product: CATSDRDRGNTGELFF.

CDR3 DNA: TGCAGCGTTGAAACAGGTATTAACACTGAAGCTTTCTTT. Translation: CSVETGINTEAFF. The J gene is TRBJ1-1, the V gene TRBV29-1, with a tentative D call TRBD1 (5 bases). The CDR3 totals 13 residues. The V end lost 2 bases, the J end lost 2 bases, and 9 bases lay between the germline ends. The germline V gene encodes CDR1 SQVTM and CDR2 ANQGSEA.

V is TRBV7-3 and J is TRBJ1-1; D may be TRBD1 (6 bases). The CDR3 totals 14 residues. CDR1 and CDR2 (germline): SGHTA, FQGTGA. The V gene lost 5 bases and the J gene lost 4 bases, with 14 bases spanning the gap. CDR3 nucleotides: TGTGCCAGCAGCCCAGGGGTCTCCGGCACTGAAGCTTTCTTT. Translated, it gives CASSPGVSGTEAFF.

CDR3 amino acids: CASSGTSGGAVEQFF. The CDR3 coding sequence is TGTGCCAGCAGCGGGACTAGCGGGGGGGCTGTTGAGCAGTTCTTC. The chain carries TRBV13 and TRBJ2-1; 16 bases fit TRBD2. Trimming at V came to 5 bases and at J to 9 bases, leaving 4 bases not matched to a gene. The germline CDR1 and CDR2 sequences are PRHDT and FYEKMQ (reference sequence). This CDR3 contains 15 residues.

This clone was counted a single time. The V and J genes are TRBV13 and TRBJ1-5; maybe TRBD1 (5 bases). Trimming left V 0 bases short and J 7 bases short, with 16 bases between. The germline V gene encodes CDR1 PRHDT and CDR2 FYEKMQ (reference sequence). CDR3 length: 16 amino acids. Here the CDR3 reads CASSLGRQSNGQPQHF. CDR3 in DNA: TGTGCCAGCAGCTTAGGGCGACAGTCCAACGGCCAGCCCCAGCATTTT.

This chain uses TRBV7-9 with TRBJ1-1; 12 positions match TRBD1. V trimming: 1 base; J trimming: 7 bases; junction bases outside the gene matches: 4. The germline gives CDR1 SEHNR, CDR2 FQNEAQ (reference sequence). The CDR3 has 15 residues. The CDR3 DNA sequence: TGTGCCAGCAGCTTAGAGGGACAGGGGGCGAGTGAAGCTTTCTTT. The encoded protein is CASSLEGQGASEAFF.

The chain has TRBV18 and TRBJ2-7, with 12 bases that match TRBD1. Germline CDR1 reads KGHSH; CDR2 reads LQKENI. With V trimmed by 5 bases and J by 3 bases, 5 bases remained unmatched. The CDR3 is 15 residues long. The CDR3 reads CASSTGTGGFYEQYF. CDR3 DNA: TGTGCCAGCTCAACCGGGACAGGGGGCTTCTACGAGCAGTACTTC.

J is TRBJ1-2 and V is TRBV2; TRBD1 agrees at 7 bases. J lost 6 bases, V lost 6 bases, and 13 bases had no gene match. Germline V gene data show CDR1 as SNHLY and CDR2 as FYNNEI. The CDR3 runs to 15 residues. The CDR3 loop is CASRRGQVPPHGYTF. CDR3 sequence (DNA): TGTGCCAGCAGGAGGGGGCAGGTTCCTCCTCATGGCTACACCTTC. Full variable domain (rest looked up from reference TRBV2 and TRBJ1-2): EPEVTQTPSHQVTQMGQEVILRCVPISNHLYFYWYRQILGQKVEFLVSFYNNEISEKSEIFDDQFSVERPDGSNFTLKIRSTKLEDSAMYFCASRRGQVPPHGYTFGSGTRLTVV.

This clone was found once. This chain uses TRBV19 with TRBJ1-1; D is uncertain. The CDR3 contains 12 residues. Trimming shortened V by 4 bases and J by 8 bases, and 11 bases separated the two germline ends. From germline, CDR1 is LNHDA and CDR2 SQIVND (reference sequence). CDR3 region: CASSTPGGEAFF. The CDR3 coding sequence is TGTGCCAGTAGTACCCCGGGAGGGGAAGCTTTCTTT.

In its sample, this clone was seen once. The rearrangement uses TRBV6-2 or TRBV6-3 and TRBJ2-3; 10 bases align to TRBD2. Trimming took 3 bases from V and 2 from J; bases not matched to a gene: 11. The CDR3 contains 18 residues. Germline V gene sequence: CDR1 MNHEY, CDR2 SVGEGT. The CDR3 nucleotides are TGTGCCAGCAGTTATCTGGCAGAGCGGGGGGGTTCCACAGATACGCAGTATTTT. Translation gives CASSYLAERGGSTDTQYF.

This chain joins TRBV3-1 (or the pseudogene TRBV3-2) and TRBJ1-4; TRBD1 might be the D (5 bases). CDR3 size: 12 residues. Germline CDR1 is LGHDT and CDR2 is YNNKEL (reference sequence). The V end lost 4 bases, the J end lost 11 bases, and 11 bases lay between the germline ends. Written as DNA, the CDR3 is TGTGCCAGCAGCCCCCGGGGGAGGAAACTGTTTTTT. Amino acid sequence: CASSPRGRKLFF.

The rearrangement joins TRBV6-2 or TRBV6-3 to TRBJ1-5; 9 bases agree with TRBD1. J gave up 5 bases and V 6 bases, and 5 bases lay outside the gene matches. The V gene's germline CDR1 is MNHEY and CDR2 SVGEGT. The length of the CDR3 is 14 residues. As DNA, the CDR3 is TGTGCCAGCAGCTCCGGGACAGGGCATCAGCCCCAGCATTTT. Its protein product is CASSSGTGHQPQHF.

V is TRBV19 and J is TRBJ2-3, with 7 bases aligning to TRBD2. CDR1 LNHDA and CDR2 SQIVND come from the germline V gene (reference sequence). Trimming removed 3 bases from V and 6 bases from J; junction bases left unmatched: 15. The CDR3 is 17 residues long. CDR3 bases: TGTGCCAGTAGTATGGGGCTAGCGGAAATCCAAGGGGATACGCAGTATTTT. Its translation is CASSMGLAEIQGDTQYF.

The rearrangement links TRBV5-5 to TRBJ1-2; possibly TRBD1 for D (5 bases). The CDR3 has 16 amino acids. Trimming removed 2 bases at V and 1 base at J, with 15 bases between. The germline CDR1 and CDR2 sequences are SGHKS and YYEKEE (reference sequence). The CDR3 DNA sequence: TGTGCCAGCAGCTTTCCCTCTGGGGGGAATAACTATGGCTACACCTTC. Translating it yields CASSFPSGGNNYGYTF.

The CDR3 protein is CSVAGGEKLFF. The CDR3 DNA sequence: TGCAGCGTTGCCGGTGGTGAAAAACTGTTTTTT. V usage is TRBV29-1 and J usage is TRBJ1-4, with unresolved D. The germline CDR1 and CDR2 sequences are SQVTM and ANQGSEA. V was clipped by 4 bases and J by 7 bases, with 7 bases between them. The length of the CDR3 is 11 residues.

The CDR3: CASSPGQPSGANVLTF. The CDR3 DNA reads as TGTGCCAGCTCACCTGGACAGCCCTCTGGGGCCAACGTCCTGACTTTC. The chain carries TRBV18 and TRBJ2-6; D is possibly TRBD1 (6 bases). Trimming took off 3 bases at V and 0 bases at J, with 9 bases between the two ends. Per the germline V gene, CDR1 is KGHSH and CDR2 is LQKENI. The CDR3 contains 16 residues.

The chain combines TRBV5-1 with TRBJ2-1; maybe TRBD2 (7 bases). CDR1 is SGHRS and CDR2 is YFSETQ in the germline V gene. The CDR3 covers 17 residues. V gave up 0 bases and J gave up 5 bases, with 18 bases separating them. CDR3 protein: CASSLERGEGQHNEQFF. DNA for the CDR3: TGCGCCAGCAGCTTGGAGAGGGGGGAGGGCCAGCACAATGAGCAGTTCTTC.

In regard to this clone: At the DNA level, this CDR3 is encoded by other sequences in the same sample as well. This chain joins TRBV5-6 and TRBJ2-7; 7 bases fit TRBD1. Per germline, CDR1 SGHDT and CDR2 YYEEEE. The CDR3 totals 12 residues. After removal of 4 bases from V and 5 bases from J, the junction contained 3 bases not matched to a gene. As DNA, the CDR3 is TGTGCCAGCAGCCCAGGACAGGACGAGCAGTACTTC. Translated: CASSPGQDEQYF.

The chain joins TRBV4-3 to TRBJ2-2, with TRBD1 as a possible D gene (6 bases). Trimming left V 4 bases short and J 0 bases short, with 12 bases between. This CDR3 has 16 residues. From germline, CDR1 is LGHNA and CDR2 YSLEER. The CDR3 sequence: CASSLLQGTNTGELFF. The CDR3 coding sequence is TGCGCCAGCAGCCTCCTTCAGGGGACGAACACCGGGGAGCTGTTTTTT.

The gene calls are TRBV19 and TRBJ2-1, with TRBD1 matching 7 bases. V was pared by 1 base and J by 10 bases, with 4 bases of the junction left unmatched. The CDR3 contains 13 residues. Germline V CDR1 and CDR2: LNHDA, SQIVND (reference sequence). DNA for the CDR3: TGTGCCAGTAGTATAGCTTTAGGGGGCGAGCAGTTCTTC. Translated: CASSIALGGEQFF.

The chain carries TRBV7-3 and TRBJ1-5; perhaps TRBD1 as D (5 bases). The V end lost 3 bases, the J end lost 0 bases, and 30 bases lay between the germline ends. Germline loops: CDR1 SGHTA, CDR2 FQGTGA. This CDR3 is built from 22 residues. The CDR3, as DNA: TGTGCCAGCAGCTTCCCCCCAGGGCGGGACCGAGGGCCCCAAAATAGCAATCAGCCCCAGCATTTT. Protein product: CASSFPPGRDRGPQNSNQPQHF. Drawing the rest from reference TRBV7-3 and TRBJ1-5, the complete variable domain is GAGVSQTPSNKVTEKGKYVELRCDPISGHTALYWYRQSLGQGPEFLIYFQGTGAADDSGLPNDRFFAVRPEGSVSTLKIQRTERGDSAVYLCASSFPPGRDRGPQNSNQPQHFGDGTRLSIL.

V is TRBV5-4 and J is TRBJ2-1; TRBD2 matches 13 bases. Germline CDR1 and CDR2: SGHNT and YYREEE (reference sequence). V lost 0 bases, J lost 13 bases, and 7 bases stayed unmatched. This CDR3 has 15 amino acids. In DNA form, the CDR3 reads TGTGCCAGCAGCTTGGCAAAGGGGACTAGCGGGACACAGTTCTTC. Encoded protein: CASSLAKGTSGTQFF.

The CDR3 nucleotides read TGTGCCAGCAGCTTAATATTTGGGCCGGATCCTTTTAACTATGGCTACACCTTC. It yields the protein CASSLIFGPDPFNYGYTF. The chain recombines TRBV7-2 with TRBJ1-2; D call uncertain. CDR1 and CDR2 (germline): SGHTA, FQGNSA. CDR3 length: 18 amino acids. V gave up 2 bases and J gave up 1 base, with 20 bases separating them.

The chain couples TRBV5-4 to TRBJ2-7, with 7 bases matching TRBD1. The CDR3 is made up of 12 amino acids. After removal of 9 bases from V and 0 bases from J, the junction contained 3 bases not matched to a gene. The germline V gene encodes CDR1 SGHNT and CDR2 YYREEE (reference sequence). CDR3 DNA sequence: TGTGCCACCAGACAGGGCTCCTACGAGCAGTACTTC. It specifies CATRQGSYEQYF. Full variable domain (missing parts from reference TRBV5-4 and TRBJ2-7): ETGVTQSPTHLIKTRGQQVTLRCSSQSGHNTVSWYQQALGQGPQFIFQYYREEENGRGNFPPRFSGLQFPNYSSELNVNALELDDSALYLCATRQGSYEQYFGPGTRLTVT.

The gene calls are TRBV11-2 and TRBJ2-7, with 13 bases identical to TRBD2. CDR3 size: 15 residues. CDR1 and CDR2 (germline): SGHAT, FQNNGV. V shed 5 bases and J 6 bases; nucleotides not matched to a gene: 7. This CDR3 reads CASSTRTSGSSEQYF. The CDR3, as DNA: TGTGCCAGCAGCACCAGGACTAGCGGGAGTTCCGAGCAGTACTTC.

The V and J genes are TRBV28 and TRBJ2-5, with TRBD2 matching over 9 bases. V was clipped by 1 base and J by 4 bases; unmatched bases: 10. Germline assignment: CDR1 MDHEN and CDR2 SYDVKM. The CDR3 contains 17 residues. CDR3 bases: TGTGCCAGCAGTTTATACCCGATAGCGGGAGTTTTAGAGACCCAGTACTTC. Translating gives CASSLYPIAGVLETQYF.

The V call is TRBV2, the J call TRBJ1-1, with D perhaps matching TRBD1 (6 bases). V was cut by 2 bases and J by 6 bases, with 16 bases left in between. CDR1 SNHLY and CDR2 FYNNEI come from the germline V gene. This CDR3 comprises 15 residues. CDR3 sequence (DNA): TGTGCCAGCAGTGAAAGAGGGGGTTCATCGCCTGAAGCTTTCTTT. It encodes CASSERGGSSPEAFF.

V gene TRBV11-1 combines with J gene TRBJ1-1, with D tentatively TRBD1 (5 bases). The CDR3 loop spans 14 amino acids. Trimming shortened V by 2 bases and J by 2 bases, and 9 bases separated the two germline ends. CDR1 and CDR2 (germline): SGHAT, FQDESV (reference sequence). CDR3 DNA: TGTGCCAGCAGCTTAACGGGGGTAAACACTGAAGCTTTCTTT. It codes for CASSLTGVNTEAFF.

CDR3 in amino acids: CASSPRGGDQPQHF. CDR3 DNA: TGTGCCAGCAGTCCAAGGGGAGGGGATCAGCCCCAGCATTTT. The chain employs TRBV28 and TRBJ1-5; weak D call: TRBD1 (5 bases). The CDR3 is 14 amino acids. The germline gives CDR1 MDHEN, CDR2 SYDVKM. The ends were cut back, 5 bases at V and 5 bases at J, with 13 bases in the middle.